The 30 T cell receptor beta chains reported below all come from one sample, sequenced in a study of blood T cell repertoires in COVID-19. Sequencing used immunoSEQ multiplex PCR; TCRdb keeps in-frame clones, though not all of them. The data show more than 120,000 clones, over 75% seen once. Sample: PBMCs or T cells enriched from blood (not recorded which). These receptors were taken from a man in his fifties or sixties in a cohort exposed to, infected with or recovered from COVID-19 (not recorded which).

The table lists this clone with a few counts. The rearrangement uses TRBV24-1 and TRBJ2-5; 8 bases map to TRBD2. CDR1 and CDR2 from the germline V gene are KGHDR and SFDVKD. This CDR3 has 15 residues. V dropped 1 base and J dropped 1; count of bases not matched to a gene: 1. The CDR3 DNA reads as TGTGCCACCAGTGATTTCGGACTAGCCCAAGAGACCCAGTACTTC. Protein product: CATSDFGLAQETQYF.

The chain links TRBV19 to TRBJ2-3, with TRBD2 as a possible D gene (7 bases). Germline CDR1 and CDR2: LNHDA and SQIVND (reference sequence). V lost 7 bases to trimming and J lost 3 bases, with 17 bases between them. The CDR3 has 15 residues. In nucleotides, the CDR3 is TGTGCCAGTAAATCCGGGGGCGGGAGTACAGATACGCAGTATTTT. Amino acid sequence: CASKSGGGSTDTQYF. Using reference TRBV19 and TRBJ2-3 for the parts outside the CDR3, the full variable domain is DGGITQSPKYLFRKEGQNVTLSCEQNLNHDAMYWYRQDPGQGLRLIYYSQIVNDFQKGDIAEGYSVSREKKESFPLTVTSAQKNPTAFYLCASKSGGGSTDTQYFGPGTRLTVL.

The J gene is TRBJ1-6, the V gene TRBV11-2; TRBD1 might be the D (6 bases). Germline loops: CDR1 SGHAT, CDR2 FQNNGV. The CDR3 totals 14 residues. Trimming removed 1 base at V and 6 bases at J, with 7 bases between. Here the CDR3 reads CASSLGQVNSPLHF. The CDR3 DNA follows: TGTGCCAGCAGCTTAGGACAGGTTAATTCACCCCTCCACTTT.

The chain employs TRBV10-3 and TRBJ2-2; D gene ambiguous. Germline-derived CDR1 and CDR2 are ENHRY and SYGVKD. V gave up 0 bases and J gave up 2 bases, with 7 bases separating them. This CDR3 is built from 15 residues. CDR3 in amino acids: CAISESSSNTGELFF. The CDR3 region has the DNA TGTGCCATCAGTGAGTCGAGCTCTAACACCGGGGAGCTGTTTTTT.

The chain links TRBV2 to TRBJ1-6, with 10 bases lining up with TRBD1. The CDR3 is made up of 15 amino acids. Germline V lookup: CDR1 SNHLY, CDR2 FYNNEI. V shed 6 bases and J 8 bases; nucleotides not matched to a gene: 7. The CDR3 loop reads CASRTGTGDHSPLHF. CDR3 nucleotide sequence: TGTGCCAGCAGAACCGGGACAGGGGATCATTCACCCCTCCACTTT.

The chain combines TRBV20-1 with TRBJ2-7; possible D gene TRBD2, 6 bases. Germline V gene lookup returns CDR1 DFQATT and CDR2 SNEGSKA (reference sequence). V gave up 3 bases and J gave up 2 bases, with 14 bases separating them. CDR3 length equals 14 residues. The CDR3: CSASLGSGAYEQYF. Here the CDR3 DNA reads TGCAGTGCTAGTCTCGGGAGTGGGGCCTACGAGCAGTACTTC.

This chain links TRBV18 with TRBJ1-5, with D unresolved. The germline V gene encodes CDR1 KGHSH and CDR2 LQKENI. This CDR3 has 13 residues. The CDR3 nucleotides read TGTGCTGTAGCGCGGAATAGCAATCAGCCCCAGCATTTT. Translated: CAVARNSNQPQHF.

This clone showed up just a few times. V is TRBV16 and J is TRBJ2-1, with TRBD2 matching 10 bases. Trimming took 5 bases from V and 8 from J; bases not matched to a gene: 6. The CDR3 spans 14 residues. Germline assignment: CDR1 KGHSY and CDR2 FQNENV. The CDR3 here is CASSTGTSVHEQFF. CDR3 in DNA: TGTGCCAGCAGCACCGGGACTAGCGTACATGAGCAGTTCTTC.

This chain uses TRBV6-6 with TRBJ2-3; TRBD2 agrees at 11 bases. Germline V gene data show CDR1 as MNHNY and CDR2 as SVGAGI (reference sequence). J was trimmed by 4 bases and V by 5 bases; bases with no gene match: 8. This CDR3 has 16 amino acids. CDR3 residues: CASSRNSGRAPDTQYF. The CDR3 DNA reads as TGTGCCAGCAGTCGAAATAGCGGGAGGGCTCCAGATACGCAGTATTTT.

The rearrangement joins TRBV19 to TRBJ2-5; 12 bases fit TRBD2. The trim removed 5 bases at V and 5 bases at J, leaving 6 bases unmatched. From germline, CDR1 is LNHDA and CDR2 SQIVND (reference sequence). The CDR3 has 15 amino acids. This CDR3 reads CASSVTSGRGETQYF. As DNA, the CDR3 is TGTGCCAGTAGTGTGACTAGCGGGAGAGGGGAGACCCAGTACTTC.

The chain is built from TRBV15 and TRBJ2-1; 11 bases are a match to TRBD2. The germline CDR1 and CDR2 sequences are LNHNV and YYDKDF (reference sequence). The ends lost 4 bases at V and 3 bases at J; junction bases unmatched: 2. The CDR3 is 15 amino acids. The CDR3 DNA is TGTGCCACCAGCAAGGGACTAGCGGACTACAATGAGCAGTTCTTC. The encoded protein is CATSKGLADYNEQFF.

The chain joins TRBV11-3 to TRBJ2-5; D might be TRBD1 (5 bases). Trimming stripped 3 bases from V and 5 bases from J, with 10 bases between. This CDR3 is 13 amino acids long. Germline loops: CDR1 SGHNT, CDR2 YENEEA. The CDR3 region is CASSFWGAETQYF. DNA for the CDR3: TGTGCCAGCAGCTTTTGGGGCGCGGAGACCCAGTACTTC.

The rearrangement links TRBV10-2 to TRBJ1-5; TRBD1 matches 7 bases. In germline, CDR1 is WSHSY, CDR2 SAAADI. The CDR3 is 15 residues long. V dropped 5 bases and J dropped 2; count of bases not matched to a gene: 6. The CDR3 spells CASSPATGGNQPQHF. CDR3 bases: TGCGCCAGCAGTCCGGCCACAGGGGGCAATCAGCCCCAGCATTTT.

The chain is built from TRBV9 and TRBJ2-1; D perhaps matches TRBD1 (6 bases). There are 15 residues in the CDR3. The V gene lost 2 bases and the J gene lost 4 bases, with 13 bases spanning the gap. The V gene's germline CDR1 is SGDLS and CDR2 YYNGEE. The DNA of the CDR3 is TGTGCCAGCAGCGTGGGGGCGAAAACTTACAATGAGCAGTTCTTC. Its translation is CASSVGAKTYNEQFF.

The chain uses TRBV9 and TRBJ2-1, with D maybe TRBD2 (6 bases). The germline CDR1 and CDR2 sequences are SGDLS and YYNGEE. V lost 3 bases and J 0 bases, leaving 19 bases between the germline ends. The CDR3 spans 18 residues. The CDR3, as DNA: TGTGCCAGCAGCGCTCAAGCGGGCGGCGGGTCCTCCTACAATGAGCAGTTCTTC. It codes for CASSAQAGGGSSYNEQFF.

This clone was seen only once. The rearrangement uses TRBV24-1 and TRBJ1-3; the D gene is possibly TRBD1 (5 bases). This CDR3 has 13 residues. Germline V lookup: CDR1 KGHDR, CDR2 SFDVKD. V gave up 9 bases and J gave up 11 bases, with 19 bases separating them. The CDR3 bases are TGTGCCACCGGGGAACAGGATGTTATCCCCATATATTTT. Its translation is CATGEQDVIPIYF.

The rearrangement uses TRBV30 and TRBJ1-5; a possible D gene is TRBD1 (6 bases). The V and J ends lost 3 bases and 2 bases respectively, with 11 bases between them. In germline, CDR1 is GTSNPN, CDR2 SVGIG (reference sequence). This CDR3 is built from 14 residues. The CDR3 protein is CAWRETGGNQPQHF. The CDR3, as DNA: TGTGCCTGGAGGGAGACAGGCGGCAATCAGCCCCAGCATTTT.

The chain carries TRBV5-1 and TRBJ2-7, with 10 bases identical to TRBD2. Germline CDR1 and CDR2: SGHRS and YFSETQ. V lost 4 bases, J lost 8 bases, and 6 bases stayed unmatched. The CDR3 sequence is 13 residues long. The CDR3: CASSSGREPKQYF. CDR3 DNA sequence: TGCGCCAGCAGCAGCGGGAGGGAGCCCAAGCAGTACTTC. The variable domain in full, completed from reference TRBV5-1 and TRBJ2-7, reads KAGVTQTPRYLIKTRGQQVTLSCSPISGHRSVSWYQQTPGQGLQFLFEYFSETQRNKGNFPGRFSGRQFSNSRSEMNVSTLELGDSALYLCASSSGREPKQYFGPGTRLTVT.

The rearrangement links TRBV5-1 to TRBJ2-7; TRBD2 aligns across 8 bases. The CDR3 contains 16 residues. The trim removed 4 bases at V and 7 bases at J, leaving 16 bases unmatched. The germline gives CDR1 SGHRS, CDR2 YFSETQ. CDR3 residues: CASSPGRALAGEEQYF. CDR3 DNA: TGCGCCAGCAGCCCCGGGAGGGCGCTGGCGGGAGAGGAGCAGTACTTC.

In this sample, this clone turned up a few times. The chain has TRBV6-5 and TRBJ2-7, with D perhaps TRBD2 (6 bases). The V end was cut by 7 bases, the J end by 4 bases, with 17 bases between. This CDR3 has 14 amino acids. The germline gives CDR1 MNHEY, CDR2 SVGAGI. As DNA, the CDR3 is TGTGCCAGCATTCCAGCCGGAGGGGCGTACGAGCAGTACTTC. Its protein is CASIPAGGAYEQYF.

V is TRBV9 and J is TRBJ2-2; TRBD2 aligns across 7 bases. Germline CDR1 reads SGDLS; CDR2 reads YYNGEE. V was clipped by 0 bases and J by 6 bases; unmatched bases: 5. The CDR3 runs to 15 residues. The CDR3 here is CASSVGGTISGELFF. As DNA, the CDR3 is TGTGCCAGCAGCGTAGGTGGGACTATATCCGGGGAGCTGTTTTTT.

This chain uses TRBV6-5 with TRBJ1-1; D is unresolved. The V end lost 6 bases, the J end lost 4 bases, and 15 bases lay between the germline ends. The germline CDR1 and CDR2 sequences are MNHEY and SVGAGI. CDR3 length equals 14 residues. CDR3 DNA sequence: TGTGCCAGCAGCCCAACTGTGGGCATCACTGAAGCTTTCTTT. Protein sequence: CASSPTVGITEAFF.

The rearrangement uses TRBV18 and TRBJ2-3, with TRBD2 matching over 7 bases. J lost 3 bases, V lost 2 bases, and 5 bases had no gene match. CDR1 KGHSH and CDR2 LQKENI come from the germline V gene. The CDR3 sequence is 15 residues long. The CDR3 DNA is TGTGCCAGCTCACCAGATAGGGAGGGAACAGATACGCAGTATTTT. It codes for CASSPDREGTDTQYF.

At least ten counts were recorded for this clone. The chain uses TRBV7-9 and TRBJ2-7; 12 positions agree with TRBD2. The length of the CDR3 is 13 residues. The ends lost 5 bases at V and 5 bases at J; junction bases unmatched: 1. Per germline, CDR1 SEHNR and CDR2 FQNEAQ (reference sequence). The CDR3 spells CASSPSGGDEQYF. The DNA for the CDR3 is TGTGCCAGCAGCCCTAGCGGGGGGGACGAGCAGTACTTC.

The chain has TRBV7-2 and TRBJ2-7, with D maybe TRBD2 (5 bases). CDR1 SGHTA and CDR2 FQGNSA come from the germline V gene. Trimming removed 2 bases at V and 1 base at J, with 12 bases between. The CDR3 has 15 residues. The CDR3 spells CASSLSGGQSYEQYF. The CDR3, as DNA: TGTGCCAGCAGCTTATCAGGCGGGCAGTCCTACGAGCAGTACTTC. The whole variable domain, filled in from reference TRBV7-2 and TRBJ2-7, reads GAGVSQSPSNKVTEKGKDVELRCDPISGHTALYWYRQSLGQGLEFLIYFQGNSAPDKSGLPSDRFSAERTGGSVSTLTIQRTQQEDSAVYLCASSLSGGQSYEQYFGPGTRLTVT.

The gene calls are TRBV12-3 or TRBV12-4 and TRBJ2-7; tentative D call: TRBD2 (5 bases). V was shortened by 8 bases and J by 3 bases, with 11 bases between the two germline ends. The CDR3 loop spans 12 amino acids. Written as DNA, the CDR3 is TGTGCCAGCGGCGGACTCGACTACGAGCAGTACTTC. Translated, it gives CASGGLDYEQYF.

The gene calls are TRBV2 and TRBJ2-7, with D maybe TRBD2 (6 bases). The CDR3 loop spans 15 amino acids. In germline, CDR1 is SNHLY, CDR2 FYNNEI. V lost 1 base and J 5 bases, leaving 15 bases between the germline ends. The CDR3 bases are TGTGCCAGCAGTGAAGGGGACTTTGCTAGGGACGAGCAGTACTTC. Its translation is CASSEGDFARDEQYF.

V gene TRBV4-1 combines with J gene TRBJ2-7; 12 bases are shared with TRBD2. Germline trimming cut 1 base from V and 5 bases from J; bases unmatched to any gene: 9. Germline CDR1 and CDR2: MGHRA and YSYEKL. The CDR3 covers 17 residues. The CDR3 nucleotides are TGCGCCAGCAGCCAAGTTGGGACTAGCGGGTCCTTCAACGAGCAGTACTTC. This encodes CASSQVGTSGSFNEQYF.

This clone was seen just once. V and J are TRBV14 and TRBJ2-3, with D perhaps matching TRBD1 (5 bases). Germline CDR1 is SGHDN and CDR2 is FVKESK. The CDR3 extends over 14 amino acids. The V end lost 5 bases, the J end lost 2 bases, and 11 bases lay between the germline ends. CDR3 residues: CASSSYRITDTQYF. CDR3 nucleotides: TGTGCCAGCAGCTCATACAGGATCACAGATACGCAGTATTTT. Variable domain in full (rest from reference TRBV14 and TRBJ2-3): EAGVTQFPSHSVIEKGQTVTLRCDPISGHDNLYWYRRVMGKEIKFLLHFVKESKQDESGMPNNRFLAERTGGTYSTLKVQPAELEDSGVYFCASSSYRITDTQYFGPGTRLTVL.

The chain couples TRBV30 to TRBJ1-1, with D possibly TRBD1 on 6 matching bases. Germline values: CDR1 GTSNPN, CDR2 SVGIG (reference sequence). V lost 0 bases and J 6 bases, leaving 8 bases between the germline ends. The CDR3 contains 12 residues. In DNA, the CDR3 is TGTGCCTGGAGTGTGGGGGCGGCTGAAGCTTTCTTT. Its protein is CAWSVGAAEAFF.